This TCR beta chain is from a study of OX40 agonist ivuxolimab in advanced cancers. Study context: Patients in dose escalation had liver, melanoma, kidney or head and neck cancers. Three patients had partial responses: one hepatocellular carcinoma, two cutaneous melanoma.

Generated by immunoSEQ multiplex PCR, the TCRdb table keeps only in-frame clones and is missing some. Of 90,000 to 100,000 clones listed, just under 85% are singletons. J lost 4 bases, V lost 2 bases, and 11 bases had no gene match. The CDR3 runs 17 residues. The germline V gene encodes CDR1 LGHNA and CDR2 YSLEER. Excluded were patients having autoimmune disease history or systemic immunosuppression. Note on this clone: Its antigen remains unidentified.

Study-wide results and limits: Nonresponders included some who also had low normalized T-cell clonal expansion.

The genes are TRBV4-3 and TRBJ2-3; 8 nucleotides agree with TRBD2. Specimen: CD4+ or CD8+ T cells sorted from blood, collected in a trial of the OX40 agonist ivuxolimab. The sequence came from an adult with an advanced solid tumor such as melanoma, head and neck, liver or kidney cancer. For the CDR3, the DNA is TGCGCCAGCAGCCAAACCATCCCGGGACTAGGGGCAGATACGCAGTATTTT. Its protein is CASSQTIPGLGADTQYF.